This is a list of T cell receptor beta chains from one sample in a study of shared clonotypes between healthy human individuals. Libraries were prepared by immunoSEQ multiplex PCR; TCRdb keeps only in-frame clonotypes and omits some of them. There are roughly 2,300,000 clones in the sample; roughly 90% occur only once, and 0.37% lies in the top ten. The sequencing sample was made of naive CD4+ T cells from PBMCs. The receptors stem from a man younger than 35 in good health. Some clones in this sample may be carry-over from other donors' samples. CDR3s include the opening cysteine and the closing phenylalanine or tryptophan. A D gene is named only where the DNA matches it firmly. Not every row has a clone size; where given, it reads once, few, many or a size class.

NA TRBJ2-6 NA TRBV27 CASSRSAAYGANVLTF TGTGCCAGCAGTCGATCAGCTGCGTACGGGGCCAACGTCCTGACTTTC
TRBD1 TRBJ2-2 NA TRBV7-9 CASSWLPGTGGPNTGELFF TGTGCCAGCAGCTGGCTTCCCGGGACAGGGGGACCCAACACCGGGGAGCTGTTTTTT
NA TRBJ1-3 NA TRBV28 CASSLRDTIYF TGTGCCAGCAGCCTGCGGGACACCATATATTTT
NA TRBJ2-3 NA TRBV6-6 CASSSPRQSSTDTQYF TGTGCCAGCAGTTCACCCCGACAGAGTAGCACAGATACGCAGTATTTT
NA TRBJ2-5 NA TRBV2 CASSDRSQETQYF TGTGCCAGCAGTGACCGGTCCCAAGAGACCCAGTACTTC
TRBD1 TRBJ2-7 NA TRBV19 CASSRQGLTYEQYF TGTGCCAGTAGCAGACAGGGCCTTACCTACGAGCAGTACTTC
NA TRBJ1-2 NA TRBV30 CAWARDSRGYTF TGTGCCTGGGCCCGGGATTCTAGGGGCTACACCTTC
TRBD1 TRBJ2-7 NA TRBV7-2 CASSLRGGQGRSYEQYF TGTGCCAGCAGCTTAAGAGGCGGACAGGGCCGCTCCTACGAGCAGTACTTC
TRBD1 TRBJ2-3 NA TRBV5-1 CASHTGGTDTQYF TGCGCCAGCCATACAGGGGGCACAGATACGCAGTATTTT
NA TRBJ2-5 NA TRBV5-1 CASSLGPFEVKTQYF TGCGCCAGCAGCCTGGGACCCTTTGAGGTAAAGACCCAGTACTTC
NA TRBJ2-6 NA TRBV5-1 CASSLGNGVIGANVLTF TGCGCCAGCAGCTTGGGCAACGGTGTTATTGGGGCCAACGTCCTGACTTTC
NA TRBJ2-3 NA TRBV14 CASSSQGLTQYF TGTGCCAGCAGCTCACAGGGCCTAACGCAGTATTTT
NA TRBJ2-3 NA TRBV7-9 CASSLARQARTDTQYF TGTGCCAGCAGCTTAGCTAGGCAGGCCCGCACAGATACGCAGTATTTT
TRBD1 TRBJ2-1 NA TRBV15 CATSHTTGGEQFF TGTGCCACCAGCCACACAACAGGGGGTGAGCAGTTCTTC
NA TRBJ1-2 NA TRBV4-2 CASSEMNLGGYGYTF TGTGCCAGCAGTGAAATGAATCTCGGCGGCTATGGCTACACCTTC
TRBD1 TRBJ2-5 NA TRBV9 CASSTSTGGLETQYF TGTGCCAGCAGCACCTCGACAGGGGGCTTAGAGACCCAGTACTTC
TRBD1 TRBJ1-1 NA TRBV27 CASRRDRGGGTEAFF TGTGCCAGCAGAAGGGACAGAGGGGGCGGAACTGAAGCTTTCTTT
TRBD1 TRBJ1-5 NA TRBV27 CASSLFWGQGESQPQHF TGTGCCAGCAGTTTATTCTGGGGACAGGGGGAAAGTCAGCCCCAGCATTTT
NA TRBJ2-7 NA TRBV27 CASSRTAKNYEQYF TGTGCCAGCAGTCGGACAGCGAAAAACTACGAGCAGTACTTC
TRBD2 TRBJ2-5 NA TRBV18 CASSETSPQETQYF TGTGCCAGCTCGGAGACTAGCCCACAAGAGACCCAGTACTTC
NA TRBJ2-5 once TRBV4-1 CASSHIPGPRGGETQYF TGCGCCAGCAGCCATATCCCGGGCCCTCGGGGCGGAGAGACCCAGTACTTC
NA TRBJ2-3 NA TRBV28 CASKPGELGHGTQYF TGTGCCAGCAAGCCCGGGGAGCTAGGTCATGGTACGCAGTATTTT
NA TRBJ1-1 NA TRBV6-1 CASGARASTEAFF TGTGCCAGCGGCGCGAGGGCGAGCACTGAAGCTTTCTTT
NA TRBJ1-2 NA TRBV7-3 CASSWDGTNYGYTF TGTGCCAGCAGCTGGGACGGAACTAACTATGGCTACACCTTC
NA TRBJ2-2 NA TRBV18 CASSPLVGLYAGELFF TGTGCCAGCTCACCACTTGTCGGTCTCTACGCCGGGGAGCTGTTTTTT
TRBD2 TRBJ2-7 NA TRBV7-2 CASSLGSSGPYEQYF TGTGCCAGCAGCTTGGGCTCTAGCGGTCCCTACGAGCAGTACTTC
TRBD2 TRBJ2-1 NA TRBV28 CASSLRGRASNEQFF TGTGCCAGCAGTTTACGCGGGAGGGCAAGCAATGAGCAGTTCTTC
NA TRBJ1-4 NA TRBV6-1 CASHRATNEKLFF TGTGCCAGCCACAGGGCAACTAATGAAAAACTGTTTTTT
TRBD1 TRBJ1-2 NA TRBV28 CASTLDRGGYTF TGTGCCAGCACCCTCGACAGGGGAGGCTACACCTTC
NA TRBJ2-7 NA TRBV28 CASSLFSGRFEQYF TGTGCCAGCAGCCTATTCTCTGGGCGGTTCGAGCAGTACTTC
NA TRBJ1-1 NA TRBV5-8 CASSSPDSEAFF TGTGCCAGCAGCTCCCCGGACAGTGAAGCTTTCTTT
TRBD2 TRBJ2-3 once TRBV4-1 CASSQDIQRGKYF TGCGCCAGCAGCCAAGATATACAGCGGGGGAAGTATTTT
NA TRBJ2-7 NA TRBV28 CASSTPEYEQYF TGTGCCAGCAGTACGCCGGAATACGAGCAGTACTTC
NA TRBJ1-5 NA TRBV28 CASSLFPQMVQPQHF TGTGCCAGCAGTTTATTCCCACAGATGGTCCAGCCCCAGCATTTT
TRBD1 TRBJ2-5 once TRBV28 CASRGTASYQETQYF TGTGCCAGCAGGGGGACAGCTTCGTACCAAGAGACCCAGTACTTC
NA TRBJ1-2 NA TRBV5-4 CASSREVIIYGYTF TGTGCCAGCAGCCGGGAGGTGATCATCTATGGCTACACCTTC
TRBD1 TRBJ2-5 NA TRBV30 CAWSESGTAQETQYF TGTGCCTGGAGCGAGTCCGGGACAGCTCAAGAGACCCAGTACTTC
NA TRBJ2-1 NA TRBV9 CASSVGGPNNYNEQFF TGTGCCAGCAGCGTGGGCGGGCCAAACAACTACAATGAGCAGTTCTTC
TRBD2 TRBJ2-2 NA TRBV4-2 CASSQTSGRTGELFF TGTGCCAGCAGCCAAACTAGCGGGAGGACCGGGGAGCTGTTTTTT
NA TRBJ2-3 once TRBV6-5 CASSSGTIHRTDTQYF TGTGCCAGCAGTTCCGGGACAATCCACCGCACAGATACGCAGTATTTT
NA TRBJ1-5 NA TRBV2 CASSRTGGQPQHF TGTGCCAGCAGCAGGACGGGGGGGCAGCCCCAGCATTTT
TRBD1 TRBJ1-2 NA TRBV7-2 CASSLMGQGSDYTF TGTGCCAGCAGCTTAATGGGACAGGGGTCGGACTACACCTTC
TRBD2 TRBJ2-2 NA TRBV28 CASSLGGDTGELFF TGTGCCAGCAGTTTAGGGGGGGACACCGGGGAGCTGTTTTTT
NA TRBJ2-1 NA TRBV5-1 CASSLAVINEQFF TGCGCCAGCAGCTTGGCCGTAATCAATGAGCAGTTCTTC
TRBD2 TRBJ2-1 NA TRBV28 CASTPGGTYNEQFF TGTGCCAGCACTCCGGGGGGAACCTACAATGAGCAGTTCTTC
NA TRBJ1-1 NA TRBV5-6 CASSLTGLGAFF TGTGCCAGCAGCTTGACAGGGTTGGGAGCTTTCTTT
NA TRBJ1-1 NA TRBV5-1 CASSLSATGGEAFF TGCGCCAGCAGCTTGAGCGCAACCGGAGGTGAAGCTTTCTTT